This T cell receptor (beta chain) derives from a study of cytomegalovirus exposure and HLA in healthy donors. PCR primers comprised 60 Vbeta and 13 Jbeta primers. Sequencing used immunoSEQ multiplex PCR; TCRdb keeps in-frame clones, though not all of them. This repertoire includes 200,000 to 250,000 clones. Germline V gene data show CDR1 as SGHVS and CDR2 as FQNEAQ. This CDR3 is built from 15 residues. The germline V and J ends were trimmed by 3 bases and 2 bases, with 11 bases remaining between them. General observations from the study: The majority of CMV-associated TCR beta chains were reported as apparently HLA-restricted in a later analysis.

At sampling all donors were nominally healthy, likely with unrecorded immune exposures. Worth noting for this clone: No antigen is known for it.

The origin of this receptor is a young woman in good health and CMV-seropositive. The sequenced sample was PBMCs. The chain is built from TRBV7-8 and TRBJ2-1; TRBD2 is a possible D gene (6 bases). CDR3 coding DNA: TGTGCCAGCAGCTTGGGCGGGATGACCTACAATGAGCAGTTCTTC. Protein: CASSLGGMTYNEQFF.